Described below is a single T cell receptor beta chain sequence and its context. Participants spanned ages about 18 to 100 years and resided in some 22 US areas. Within the 2 weeks before study entry, each person in the exposed group met a COVID-19 case. The source of the sample is a study of blood T cell repertoires in COVID-19. About the research overall: Acute-phase and convalescent COVID-19 samples originated in the United States, Italy and Spain. T cells, B-cell-depleted T cells, or PBMCs supplied cDNA or gDNA.

Clones were read by immunoSEQ multiplex PCR, and TCRdb kept only the in-frame ones, dropping some. The sample lists a few hundred thousand clones, around 84% occurring once. The specimen was PBMCs or T cells enriched from blood (not recorded which). The TCR originated in a woman between 45 and 60 years old who had been exposed to COVID-19.

CDR3 sequence reads: CASSLRTGLNTEAFF. CDR3 bases: TGTGCCAGCAGCTTGAGAACAGGACTGAACACTGAAGCTTTCTTT. J is TRBJ1-1 and V is TRBV5-6, with a tentative D call TRBD1 (5 bases). The CDR3 extends over 15 amino acids. CDR1 and CDR2 from the germline V gene are SGHDT and YYEEEE. Trimming left V 1 base short and J 0 bases short, with 10 bases between.